This T cell receptor beta chain came from a study of blood T cell repertoires in COVID-19. Study context: The origin of the acute and convalescent COVID-19 samples was the United States, Italy and Spain.

The length of the CDR3 is 14 residues. The germline V gene has CDR1 SGHTA and CDR2 FQGNSA. V gave up 5 bases and J gave up 8 bases, with 16 bases separating them. Here immunoSEQ multiplex PCR was the method, and the copy in TCRdb shows in-frame clones only, minus some. The repertoire holds roughly 75,000 clones, with roughly 80% as singletons. This sequence joins TRBV7-2 and TRBJ2-1, with D possibly matching TRBD2 (5 bases). Sequenced input: peripheral blood. This TCR came from a woman in her 70s with acute or convalescent COVID-19. CDR3 DNA sequence: TGTGCCAGCAGCCTCCGGGCCCCCGGGGATGAGCAGTTCTTC. Its protein is CASSLRAPGDEQFF.